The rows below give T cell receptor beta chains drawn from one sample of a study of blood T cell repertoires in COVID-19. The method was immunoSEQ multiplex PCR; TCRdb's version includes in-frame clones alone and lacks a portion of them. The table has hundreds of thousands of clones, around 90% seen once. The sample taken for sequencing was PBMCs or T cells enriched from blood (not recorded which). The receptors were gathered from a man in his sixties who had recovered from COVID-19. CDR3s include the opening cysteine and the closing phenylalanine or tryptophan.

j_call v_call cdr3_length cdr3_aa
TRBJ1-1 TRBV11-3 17 CASSFSRLQGRNTEAFF
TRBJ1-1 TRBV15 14 CATSRGRETQEAFF
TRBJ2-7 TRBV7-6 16 CASSLALTGDSYEQYF
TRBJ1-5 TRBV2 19 CASSGQGALLSSSNQPQHF
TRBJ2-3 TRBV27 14 CASSLWAGGDTQYF
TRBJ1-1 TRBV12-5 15 CASDSGQGLNTEAFF
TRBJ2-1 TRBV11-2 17 CASSFILAGDPMYEQFF
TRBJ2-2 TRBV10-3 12 CALASNTGELFF
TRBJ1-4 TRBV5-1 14 CASSLVSLNEKLFF
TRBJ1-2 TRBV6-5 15 CASSYSVHGSYGYTF
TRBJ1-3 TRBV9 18 CASSVETGGTFYGNTIYF
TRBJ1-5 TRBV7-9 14 CASSSSNSNQPQHF
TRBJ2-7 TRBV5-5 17 CASSLVFTGQGPLEQYF
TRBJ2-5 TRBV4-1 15 CASSRPGQSQETQYF
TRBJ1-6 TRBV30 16 CAWNRDRVAGNSPLHF
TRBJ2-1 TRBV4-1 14 CASSQESGVAMQFF
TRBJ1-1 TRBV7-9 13 CASSWHEYTEAFF
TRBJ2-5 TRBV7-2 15 CASRKSRGGAQTQYF
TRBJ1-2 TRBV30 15 CAWRPNTGTGRGYTF
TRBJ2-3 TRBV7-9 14 CASSTGYGTDTQYF
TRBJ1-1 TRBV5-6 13 CASSVTGVTEAFF
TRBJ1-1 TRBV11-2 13 CASSFQGNTEAFF
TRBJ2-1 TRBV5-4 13 CASSLDGYNEQFF
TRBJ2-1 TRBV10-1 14 CASALGGLAGEQFF
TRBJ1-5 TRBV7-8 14 CASSLQNSNQPQHF
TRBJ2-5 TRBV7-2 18 CASSSHPLAGGNRETQYF
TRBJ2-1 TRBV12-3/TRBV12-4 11 CASTSVSEQFF
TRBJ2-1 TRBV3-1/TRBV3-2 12 CASSRTGNEQFF
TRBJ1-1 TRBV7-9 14 CASTGRTVNTEAFF
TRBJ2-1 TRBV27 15 CASSWGGGAYNEQFF
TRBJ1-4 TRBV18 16 CASSPDIEGANEKLFF
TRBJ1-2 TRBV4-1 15 CASSQEDRPSGGYTF
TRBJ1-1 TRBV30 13 CAWSTNMNTEAFF
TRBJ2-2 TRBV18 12 CASSPASGELFF
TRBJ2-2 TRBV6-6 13 CASSYSSSGELFF
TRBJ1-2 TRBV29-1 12 CSVSQGAGGYTF
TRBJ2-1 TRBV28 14 CASSLAGRRNEQFF
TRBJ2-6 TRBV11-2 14 CASSDSSGANVLTF
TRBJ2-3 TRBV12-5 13 CASGNRDRAFLYF
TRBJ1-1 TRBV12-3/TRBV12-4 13 CASRRGTGEQAFF
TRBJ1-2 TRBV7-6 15 CASSFGDRRGRGYTF
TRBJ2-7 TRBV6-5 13 CASKLAGSYEQYF
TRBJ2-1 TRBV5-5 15 CASSSTGGAGNEQFF
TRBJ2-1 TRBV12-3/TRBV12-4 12 CASSLISGEQFF
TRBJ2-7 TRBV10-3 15 CAIRTDTGPYYEQYF